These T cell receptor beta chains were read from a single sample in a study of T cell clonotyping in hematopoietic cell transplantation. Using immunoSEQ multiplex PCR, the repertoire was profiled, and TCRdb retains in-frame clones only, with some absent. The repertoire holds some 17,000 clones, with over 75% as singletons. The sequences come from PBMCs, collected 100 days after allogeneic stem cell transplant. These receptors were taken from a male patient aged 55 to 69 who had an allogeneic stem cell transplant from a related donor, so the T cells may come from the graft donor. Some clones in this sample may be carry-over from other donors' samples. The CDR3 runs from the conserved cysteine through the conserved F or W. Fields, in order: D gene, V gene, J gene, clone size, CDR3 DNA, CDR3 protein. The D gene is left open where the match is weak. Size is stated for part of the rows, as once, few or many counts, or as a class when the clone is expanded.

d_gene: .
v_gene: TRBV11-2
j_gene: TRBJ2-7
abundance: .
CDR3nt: TGTGCCAGCAGCTCGGGACATTACTACGAGCAGTACTTC
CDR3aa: CASSSGHYYEQYF

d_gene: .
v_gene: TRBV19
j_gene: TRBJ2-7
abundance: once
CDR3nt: TGTGCCAGTAGTAACCCAGGATCCTACGAGCAGTACTTC
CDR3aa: CASSNPGSYEQYF

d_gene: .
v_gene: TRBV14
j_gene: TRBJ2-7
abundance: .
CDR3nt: TGTGCCAGCAGCCAAATGACGTACAAAGGCTACGAGCAGTACTTC
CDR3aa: CASSQMTYKGYEQYF

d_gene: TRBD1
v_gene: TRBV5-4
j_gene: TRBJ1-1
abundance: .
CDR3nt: TGTGCCAGCAGCCCGGGACAGGGGGCCGTTCACACTGAAGCTTTCTTT
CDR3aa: CASSPGQGAVHTEAFF

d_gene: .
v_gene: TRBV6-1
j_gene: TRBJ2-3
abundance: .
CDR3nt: TGTGCCAGCAGTGAATCGGCTGATACGCAGTATTTT
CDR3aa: CASSESADTQYF

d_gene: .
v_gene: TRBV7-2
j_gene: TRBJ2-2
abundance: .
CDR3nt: TGTGCCAGCAGCTTGCAGGTGGGGGAGCTGTTTTTT
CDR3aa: CASSLQVGELFF

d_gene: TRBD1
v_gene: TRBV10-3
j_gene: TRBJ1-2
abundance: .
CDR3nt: TGTGCCATCAGCGGGGACAGGGCGGGAGGCTACACCTTC
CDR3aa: CAISGDRAGGYTF

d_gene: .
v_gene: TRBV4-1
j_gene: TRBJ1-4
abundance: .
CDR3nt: TGCGCCAGCAGCCAAGTAGAGGACATTCGGAATGAAAAACTGTTTTTT
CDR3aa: CASSQVEDIRNEKLFF

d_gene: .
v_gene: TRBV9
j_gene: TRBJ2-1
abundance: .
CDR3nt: TGTGCCAGCAGCGTAGCAACTAGCAATGAGCAGTTCTTC
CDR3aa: CASSVATSNEQFF

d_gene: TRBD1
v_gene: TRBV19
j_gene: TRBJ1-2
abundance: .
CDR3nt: TGTGCCAGTAGGCCTCCGGGACAGCAGGGCTACACCTTC
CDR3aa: CASRPPGQQGYTF

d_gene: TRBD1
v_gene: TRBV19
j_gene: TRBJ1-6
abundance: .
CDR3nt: TGTGCCAGTAGTCCTACAGGGGGCGTATCGAATTCACCCCTCCACTTT
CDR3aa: CASSPTGGVSNSPLHF

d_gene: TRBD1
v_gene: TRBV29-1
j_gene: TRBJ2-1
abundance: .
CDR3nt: TGCAGCGGCAAATCCCGGGACAGAAACTTCAATGAGCAGTTCTTC
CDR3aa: CSGKSRDRNFNEQFF

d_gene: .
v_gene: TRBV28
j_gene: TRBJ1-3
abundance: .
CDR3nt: TGTGCCAGCAGGGGGGGTCTGGGAAGGGAAAGCTCTGGAAACACCATATATTTT
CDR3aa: CASRGGLGRESSGNTIYF

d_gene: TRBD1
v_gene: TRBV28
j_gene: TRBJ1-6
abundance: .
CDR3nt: TGTGCCAGCACCTCACCGGGACAGGGTAATTCACCCCTCCACTTT
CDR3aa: CASTSPGQGNSPLHF

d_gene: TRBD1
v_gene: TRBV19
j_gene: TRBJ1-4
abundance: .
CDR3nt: TGTGCCAGTAGTCCCCGGGACAGTTCTAATGAAAAACTGTTTTTT
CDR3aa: CASSPRDSSNEKLFF

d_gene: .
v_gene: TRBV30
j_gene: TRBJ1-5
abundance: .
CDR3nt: TGTGCCTGGAGAAGGGGTAGCAATCAGCCCCAGCATTTT
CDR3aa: CAWRRGSNQPQHF

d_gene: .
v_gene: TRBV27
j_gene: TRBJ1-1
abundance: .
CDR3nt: TGTGCCAGCAGCCACCTAGATATGAACACTGAAGCTTTCTTT
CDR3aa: CASSHLDMNTEAFF

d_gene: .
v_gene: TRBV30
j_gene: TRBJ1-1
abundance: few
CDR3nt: TGTGCCTGTCAGGGATTCACTGAAGCTTTCTTT
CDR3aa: CACQGFTEAFF

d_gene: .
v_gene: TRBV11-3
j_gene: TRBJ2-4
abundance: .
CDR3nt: TGTGCCAGCAGCTTTTCAGGGTCTGGCATTCAGTACTTC
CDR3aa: CASSFSGSGIQYF

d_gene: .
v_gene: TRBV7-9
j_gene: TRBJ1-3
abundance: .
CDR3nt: TGTGCCAGCAGCCGAGCGGACTCTGGAAACACCATATATTTT
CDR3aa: CASSRADSGNTIYF

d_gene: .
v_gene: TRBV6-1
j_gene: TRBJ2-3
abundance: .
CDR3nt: TGTGCCAGCAACACGGACAGAACAGATACGCAGTATTTT
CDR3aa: CASNTDRTDTQYF

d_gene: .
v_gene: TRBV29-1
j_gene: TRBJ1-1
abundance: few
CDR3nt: TGCAGCGTTGAGATTGGCCCTCGAGTGACTGAAGCTTTCTTT
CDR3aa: CSVEIGPRVTEAFF

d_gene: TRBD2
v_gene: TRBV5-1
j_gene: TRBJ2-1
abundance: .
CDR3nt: TGCGCCAGCAGCTTGGAAGCCCTAGCGGGAGGGGGCAATGAGCAGTTCTTC
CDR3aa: CASSLEALAGGGNEQFF

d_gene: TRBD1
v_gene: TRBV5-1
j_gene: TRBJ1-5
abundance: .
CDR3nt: TGCGCCAGCAGTGTCGGACAGGGCGCCAATCAGCCCCAGCATTTT
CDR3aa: CASSVGQGANQPQHF

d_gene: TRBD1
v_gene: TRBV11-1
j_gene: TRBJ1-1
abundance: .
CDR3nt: TGTGCCAGCAGCTCCGGACAGGGCATGAACACTGAAGCTTTCTTT
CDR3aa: CASSSGQGMNTEAFF

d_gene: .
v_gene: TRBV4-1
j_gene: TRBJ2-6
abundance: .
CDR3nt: TGCGCCAGGGTGTATACAGCGCTCTCTTCTGGGGCCAACGTCCTGACTTTC
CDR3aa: CARVYTALSSGANVLTF

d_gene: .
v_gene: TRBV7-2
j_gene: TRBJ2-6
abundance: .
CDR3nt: TGTGCCAGCAGCTTAGTCGGCAGCTCTGGGGCCAACGTCCTGACTTTC
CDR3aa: CASSLVGSSGANVLTF

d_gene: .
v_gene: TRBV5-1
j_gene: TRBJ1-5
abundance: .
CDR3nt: TGCGCCAACCTACCCTGGCGGGGATGGATGGGGAGTAGCAATCAGCCCCAGCATTTT
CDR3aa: CANLPWRGWMGSSNQPQHF

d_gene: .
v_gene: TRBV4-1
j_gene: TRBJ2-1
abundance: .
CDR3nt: TGCGCCAGCAGCCTCGTACCCAGGGGGGACCCCTACAATGAGCAGTTCTTC
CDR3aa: CASSLVPRGDPYNEQFF

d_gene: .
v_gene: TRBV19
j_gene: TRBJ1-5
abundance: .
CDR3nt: TGTGCCACGCAACGGGTTGATAGCAATCAGCCCCAGCATTTT
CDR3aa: CATQRVDSNQPQHF

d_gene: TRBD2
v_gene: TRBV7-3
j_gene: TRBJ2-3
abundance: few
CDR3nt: TGTGCCAGCAGCTTAAGCCCCACGGGGGGAGGTACAGATACGCAGTATTTT
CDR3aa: CASSLSPTGGGTDTQYF

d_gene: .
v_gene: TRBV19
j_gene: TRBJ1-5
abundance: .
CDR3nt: TGTGCCAGTAGTGACGCATTGGGACTGAAGCATTTT
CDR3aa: CASSDALGLKHF

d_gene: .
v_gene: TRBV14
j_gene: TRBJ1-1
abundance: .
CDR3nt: TGTGCCAGCAGCCCTAGGACCCACACTGAAGCTTTCTTT
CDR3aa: CASSPRTHTEAFF

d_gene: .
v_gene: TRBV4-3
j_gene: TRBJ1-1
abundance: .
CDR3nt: TGCGCCAGCAGCCAAGGCCAGCCAGCAGGGGACACTGAAGCTTTCTTT
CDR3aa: CASSQGQPAGDTEAFF

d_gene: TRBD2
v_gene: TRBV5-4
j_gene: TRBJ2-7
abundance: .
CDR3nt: TGTGCCAGCCATCACAACACAAGGGGACTAGCGGAAACCTACGAGCAGTACTTC
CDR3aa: CASHHNTRGLAETYEQYF

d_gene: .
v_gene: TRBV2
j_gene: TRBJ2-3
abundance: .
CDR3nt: TGTGCCAGCAGTGGGACGATCACCTGGGGCCCAGCGGAAGATACGCAGTATTTT
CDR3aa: CASSGTITWGPAEDTQYF

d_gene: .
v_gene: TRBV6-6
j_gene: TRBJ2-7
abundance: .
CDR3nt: TGTGCCAGCAGTTCGGGAGGGACAGAGCCGCCATACGAGCAGTACTTC
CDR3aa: CASSSGGTEPPYEQYF

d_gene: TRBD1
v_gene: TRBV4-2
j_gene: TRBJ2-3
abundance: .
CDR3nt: TGTGCCAGCAGCCCGCGGACAGGGGGCGCCGGCACAGATACGCAGTATTTT
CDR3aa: CASSPRTGGAGTDTQYF

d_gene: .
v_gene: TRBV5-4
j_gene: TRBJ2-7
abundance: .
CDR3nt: TGTGCCAGCAGCCCGCCGGGGGCCTACGAGCAGTACTTC
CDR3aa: CASSPPGAYEQYF

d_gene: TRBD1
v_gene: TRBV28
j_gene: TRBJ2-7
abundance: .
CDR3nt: TGTGCCAGCAGTCTTCGGACAGGGAGTAGGGAGCAGTACTTC
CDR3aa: CASSLRTGSREQYF

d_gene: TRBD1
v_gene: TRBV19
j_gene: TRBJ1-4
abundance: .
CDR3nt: TGTGCCAGTAGTATTTCGCCGACAGGGACGACAACTAATGAAAAACTGTTTTTT
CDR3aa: CASSISPTGTTTNEKLFF

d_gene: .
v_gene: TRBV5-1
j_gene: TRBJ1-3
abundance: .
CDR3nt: TGCGCCAGCAGCTTGGACTCCTCTGGAAACACCATATATTTT
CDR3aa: CASSLDSSGNTIYF

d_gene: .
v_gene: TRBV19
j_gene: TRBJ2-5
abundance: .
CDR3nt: TGTGCCAGTAGTATCAACAGGCTCCAAGAGACCCAGTACTTC
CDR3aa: CASSINRLQETQYF

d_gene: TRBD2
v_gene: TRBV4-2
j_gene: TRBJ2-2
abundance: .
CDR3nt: TGTGCCAGCAGCCAAGAGGGACTAGCGGGGGGTAACGCCGGGGAGCTGTTTTTT
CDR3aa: CASSQEGLAGGNAGELFF

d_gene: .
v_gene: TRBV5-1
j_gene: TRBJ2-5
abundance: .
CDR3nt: TGCGCCAGCAGCTCACAGGGTAGTGAAGGGGAGACCCAGTACTTC
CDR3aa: CASSSQGSEGETQYF

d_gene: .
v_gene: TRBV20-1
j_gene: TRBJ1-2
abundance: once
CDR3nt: TGCAGTGCCAGCATTATCTATGGCTACACCTTC
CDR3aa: CSASIIYGYTF